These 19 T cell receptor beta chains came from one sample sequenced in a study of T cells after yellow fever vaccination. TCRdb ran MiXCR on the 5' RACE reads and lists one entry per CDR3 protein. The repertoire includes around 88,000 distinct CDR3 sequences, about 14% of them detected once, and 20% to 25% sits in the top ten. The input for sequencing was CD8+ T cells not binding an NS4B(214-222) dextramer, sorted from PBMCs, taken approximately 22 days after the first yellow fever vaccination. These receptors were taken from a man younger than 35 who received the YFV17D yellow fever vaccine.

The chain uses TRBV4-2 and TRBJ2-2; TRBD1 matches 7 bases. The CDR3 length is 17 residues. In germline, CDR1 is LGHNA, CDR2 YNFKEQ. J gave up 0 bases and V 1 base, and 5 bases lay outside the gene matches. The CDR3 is CASSQVMGTANTGELFF. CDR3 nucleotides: TGTGCCAGCAGCCAAGTAATGGGGACAGCGAACACCGGGGAGCTGTTTTTT.

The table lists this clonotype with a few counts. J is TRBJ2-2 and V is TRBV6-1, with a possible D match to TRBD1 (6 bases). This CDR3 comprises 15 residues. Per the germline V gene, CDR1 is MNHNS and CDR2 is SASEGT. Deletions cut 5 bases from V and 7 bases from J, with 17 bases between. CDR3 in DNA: TGTGCCAGCAGTCCCCCGGCAGGGGTGGGCGGGGAGCTGTTTTTT. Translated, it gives CASSPPAGVGGELFF.

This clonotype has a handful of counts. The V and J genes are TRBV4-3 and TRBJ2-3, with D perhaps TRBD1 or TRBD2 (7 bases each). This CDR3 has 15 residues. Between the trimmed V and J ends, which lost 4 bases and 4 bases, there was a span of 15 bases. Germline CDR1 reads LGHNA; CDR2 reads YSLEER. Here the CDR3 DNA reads TGCGCCAGCAGCCGGGGGGGGAGGGGGCCAGATACGCAGTATTTT. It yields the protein CASSRGGRGPDTQYF.

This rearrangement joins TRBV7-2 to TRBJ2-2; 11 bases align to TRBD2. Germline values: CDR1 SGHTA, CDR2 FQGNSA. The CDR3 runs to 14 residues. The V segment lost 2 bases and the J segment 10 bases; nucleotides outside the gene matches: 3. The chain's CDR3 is CASSLLAGGEELFF. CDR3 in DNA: TGTGCCAGCAGCTTACTAGCGGGGGGCGAGGAGCTGTTTTTT.

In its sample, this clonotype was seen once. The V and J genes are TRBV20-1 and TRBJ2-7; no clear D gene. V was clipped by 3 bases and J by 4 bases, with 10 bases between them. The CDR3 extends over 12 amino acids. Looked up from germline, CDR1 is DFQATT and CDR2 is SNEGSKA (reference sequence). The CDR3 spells CSARSRMYEQYF. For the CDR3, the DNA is TGCAGTGCTAGGTCTAGGATGTACGAGCAGTACTTC.

The CDR3 spells CASSPDLNTGELFF. The DNA for the CDR3 is TGTGCCAGCAGCCCCGACTTAAACACCGGGGAGCTGTTTTTT. The J gene is TRBJ2-2, the V gene TRBV28; D not resolved. Germline-derived CDR1 and CDR2 are MDHEN and SYDVKM. This CDR3 is built from 14 residues. The V end was cut by 6 bases, the J end by 2 bases, with 10 bases between.

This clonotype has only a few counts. This chain's CDR3 is CASSPLQGFYNEQFF. The CDR3 DNA reads TGTGCCAGCAGCCCCCTCCAGGGGTTTTACAATGAGCAGTTCTTC. The V gene is TRBV9, the J gene TRBJ2-1; TRBD1 might be the D (6 bases). CDR3 size: 15 residues. The V end was cut by 4 bases, the J end by 4 bases, with 15 bases between. Germline V lookup: CDR1 SGDLS, CDR2 YYNGEE.

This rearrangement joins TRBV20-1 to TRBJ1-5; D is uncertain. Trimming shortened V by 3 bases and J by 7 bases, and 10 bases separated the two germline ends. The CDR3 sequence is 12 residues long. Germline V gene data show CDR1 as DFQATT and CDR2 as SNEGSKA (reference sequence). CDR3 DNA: TGCAGTGCTAGTTCCCACTCCCAGCCCCAGCATTTT. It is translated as CSASSHSQPQHF.

CDR3 region: CASSLRVGPQETQYF. CDR3 DNA: TGCGCCAGCAGCCTCAGGGTTGGCCCCCAAGAGACCCAGTACTTC. V gene TRBV5-1 combines with J gene TRBJ2-5; D may be TRBD1 (5 bases). Germline assignment: CDR1 SGHRS and CDR2 YFSETQ. The CDR3 spans 15 residues. V was shortened by 4 bases and J by 1 base, with 14 bases between the two germline ends.

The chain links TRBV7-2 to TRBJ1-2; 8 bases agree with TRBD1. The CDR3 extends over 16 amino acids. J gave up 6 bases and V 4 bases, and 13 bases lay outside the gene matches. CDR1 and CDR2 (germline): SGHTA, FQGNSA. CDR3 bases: TGTGCCAGCAGCTCAACCGGACCGACAGGGGTAAATGGCTACACCTTC. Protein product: CASSSTGPTGVNGYTF.

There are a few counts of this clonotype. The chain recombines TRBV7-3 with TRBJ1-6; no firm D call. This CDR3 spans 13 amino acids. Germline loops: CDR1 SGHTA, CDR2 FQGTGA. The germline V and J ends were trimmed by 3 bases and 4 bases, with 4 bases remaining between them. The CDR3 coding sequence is TGTGCCAGCAGCTTCGTATATAATTCACCCCTCCACTTT. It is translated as CASSFVYNSPLHF.

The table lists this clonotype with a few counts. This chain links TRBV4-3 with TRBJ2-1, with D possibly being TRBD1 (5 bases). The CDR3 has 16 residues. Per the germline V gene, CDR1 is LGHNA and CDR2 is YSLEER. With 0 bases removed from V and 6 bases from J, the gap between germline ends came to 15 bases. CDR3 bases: TGCGCCAGCAGCCAAGATGGGAATGGGCAGGGCAATGAGCAGTTCTTC. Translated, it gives CASSQDGNGQGNEQFF.

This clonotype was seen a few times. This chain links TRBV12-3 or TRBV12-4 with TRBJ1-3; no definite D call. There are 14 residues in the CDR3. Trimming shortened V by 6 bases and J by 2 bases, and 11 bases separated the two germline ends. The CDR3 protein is CASRSDGPGNTIYF. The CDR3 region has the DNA TGTGCCAGCAGATCGGACGGACCTGGAAACACCATATATTTT.

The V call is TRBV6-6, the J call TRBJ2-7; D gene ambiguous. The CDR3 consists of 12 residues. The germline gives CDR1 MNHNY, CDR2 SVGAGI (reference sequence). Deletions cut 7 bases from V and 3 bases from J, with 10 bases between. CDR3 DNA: TGTGCCAGCACCAACGGCAACTACGAGCAGTACGTC. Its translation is CASTNGNYEQYV.

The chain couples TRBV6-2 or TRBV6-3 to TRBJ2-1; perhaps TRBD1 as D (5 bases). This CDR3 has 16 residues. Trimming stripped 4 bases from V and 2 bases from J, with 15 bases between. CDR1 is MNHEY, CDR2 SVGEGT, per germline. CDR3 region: CASSSVQGPTYNEQFF. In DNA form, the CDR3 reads TGTGCCAGCAGTTCTGTTCAGGGCCCCACCTACAATGAGCAGTTCTTC.

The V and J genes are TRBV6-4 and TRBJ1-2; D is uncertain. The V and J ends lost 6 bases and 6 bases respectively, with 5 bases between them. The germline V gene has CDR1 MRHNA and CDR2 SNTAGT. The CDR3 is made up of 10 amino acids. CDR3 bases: TGTGCCAGCAGGAGTGATGGCTACACCTTC. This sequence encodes CASRSDGYTF.

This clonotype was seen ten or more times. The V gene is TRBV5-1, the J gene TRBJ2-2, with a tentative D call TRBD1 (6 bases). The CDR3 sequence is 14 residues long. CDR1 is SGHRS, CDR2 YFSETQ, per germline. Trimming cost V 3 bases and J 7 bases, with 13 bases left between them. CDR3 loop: CASSSGGGGGELFF. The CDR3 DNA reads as TGCGCCAGCAGCTCCGGTGGGGGCGGCGGGGAGCTGTTTTTT.

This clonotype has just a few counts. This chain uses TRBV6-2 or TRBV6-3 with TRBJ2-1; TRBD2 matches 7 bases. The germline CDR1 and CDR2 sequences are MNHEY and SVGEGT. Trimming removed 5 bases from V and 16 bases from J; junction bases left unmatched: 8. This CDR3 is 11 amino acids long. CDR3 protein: CASSPGTIQFF. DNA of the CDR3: TGTGCCAGCAGTCCCGGGACTATCCAATTCTTC.

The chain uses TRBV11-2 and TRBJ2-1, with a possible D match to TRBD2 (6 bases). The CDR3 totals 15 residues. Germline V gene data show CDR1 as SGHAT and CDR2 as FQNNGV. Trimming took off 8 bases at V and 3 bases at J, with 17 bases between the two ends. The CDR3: CASGTWGEFYNEQFF. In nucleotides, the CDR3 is TGTGCCAGCGGTACCTGGGGGGAGTTCTACAATGAGCAGTTCTTC.